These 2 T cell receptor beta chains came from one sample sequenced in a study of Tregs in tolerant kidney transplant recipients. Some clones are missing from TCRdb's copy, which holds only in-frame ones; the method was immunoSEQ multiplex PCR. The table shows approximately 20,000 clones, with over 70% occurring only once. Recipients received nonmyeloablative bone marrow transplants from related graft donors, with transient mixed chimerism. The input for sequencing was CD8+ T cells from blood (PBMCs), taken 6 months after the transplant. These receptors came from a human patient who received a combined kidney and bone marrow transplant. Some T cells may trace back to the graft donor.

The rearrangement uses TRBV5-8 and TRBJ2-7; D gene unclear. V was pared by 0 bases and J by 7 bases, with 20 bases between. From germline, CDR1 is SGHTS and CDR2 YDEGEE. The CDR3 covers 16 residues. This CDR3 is CASSLAGHVPLLEQYF. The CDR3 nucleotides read TGTGCCAGCAGCTTGGCTGGGCACGTTCCTTTATTGGAGCAGTACTTC.

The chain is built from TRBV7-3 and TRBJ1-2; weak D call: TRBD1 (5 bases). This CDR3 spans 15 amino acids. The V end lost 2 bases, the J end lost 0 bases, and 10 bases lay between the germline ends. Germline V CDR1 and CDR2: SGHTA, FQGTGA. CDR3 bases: TGTGCCAGCAGCTTAGGGGGGGGTGCTAACTATGGCTACACCTTC. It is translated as CASSLGGGANYGYTF.